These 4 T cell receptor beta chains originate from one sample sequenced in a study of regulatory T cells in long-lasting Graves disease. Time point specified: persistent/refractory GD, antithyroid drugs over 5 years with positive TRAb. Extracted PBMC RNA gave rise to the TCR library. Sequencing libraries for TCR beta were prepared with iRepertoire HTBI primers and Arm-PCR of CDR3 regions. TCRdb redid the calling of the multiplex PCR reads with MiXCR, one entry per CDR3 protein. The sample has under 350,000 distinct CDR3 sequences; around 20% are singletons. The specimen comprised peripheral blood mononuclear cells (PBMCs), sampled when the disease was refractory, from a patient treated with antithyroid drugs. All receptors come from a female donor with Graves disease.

This chain's CDR3 is CASSRNRGKETQYF. In DNA form, the CDR3 reads TGTGCCAGCAGTCGAAACAGGGGAAAAGAGACCCAGTACTTC. This sequence joins TRBV2 and TRBJ2-5; 7 positions match TRBD1. Germline lookup yields CDR1 SNHLY and CDR2 FYNNEI. The CDR3 covers 14 residues. The V and J ends lost 5 bases and 3 bases, in that order; junction bases with no gene match: 6.

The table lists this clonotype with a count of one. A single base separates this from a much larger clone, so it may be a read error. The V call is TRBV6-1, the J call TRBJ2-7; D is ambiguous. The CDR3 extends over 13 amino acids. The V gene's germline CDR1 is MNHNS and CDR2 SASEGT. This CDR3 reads CASTPGPSYGQYF. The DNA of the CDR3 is TGTGCCAGCACCCCCGGGCCCTCCTACGGGCAGTACTTC.

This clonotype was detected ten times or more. The CDR3 sequence: CASRHSTGGNQPQHF. Here the CDR3 DNA reads TGTGCCAGCAGGCACAGTACAGGAGGAAATCAGCCCCAGCATTTT. The chain combines TRBV12-3 or TRBV12-4 with TRBJ1-5, with D maybe TRBD1 (5 bases). Between the trimmed V and J ends, which lost 6 bases and 4 bases, there was a span of 16 bases. The CDR3 covers 15 residues.

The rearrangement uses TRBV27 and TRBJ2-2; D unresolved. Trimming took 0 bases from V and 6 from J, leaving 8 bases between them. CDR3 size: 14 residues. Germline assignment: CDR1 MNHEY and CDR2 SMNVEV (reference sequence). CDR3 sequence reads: CASSLSWQSGELFF. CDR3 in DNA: TGTGCCAGCAGTTTATCCTGGCAGTCCGGGGAGCTGTTTTTT.